One and the same sample provided the 20 T cell receptor beta chains below, sequenced in a study of T cells in Graves' hyperthyroidism and ophthalmopathy (dated by TCRdb to the late 2010s). Library construction relied on multiplex PCR. Sequenced on an Illumina HiSeq 2000. The TCR beta CDR3 regions were amplified from RNA transcripts. For the first round of RT-PCR on the TCR CDR3, the HTBI primer set was used together with the Qiagen OneStep RT-PCR kit. TCRdb reprocessed the public reads (quality trimming at Q25 with fastp, clone calling with MiXCR) and kept in-frame beta chains. Each record represents a unique CDR3 protein, reported with the most common genes and DNA among its rows. In this sample the table shows 500,000 to 800,000 distinct CDR3 sequences, about 45% of which occur a single time. The ten largest clones represent about 7.7% of the sample. Sequenced input: peripheral blood or thyroid tissue (not recorded which). The origin of the receptors is an adult man with Graves' disease, either hyperthyroidism or ophthalmopathy (not recorded which).

J is TRBJ1-5 and V is TRBV4-1, with D unresolved. Trimming cost V 2 bases and J 0 bases, with 14 bases left between them. Germline loops: CDR1 MGHRA, CDR2 YSYEKL. This CDR3 has 17 residues. The CDR3 region is CASSQYPPGNSNQPQHF. The CDR3 DNA reads TGCGCCAGCAGCCAATATCCGCCAGGTAATAGCAATCAGCCCCAGCATTTT.

This clonotype was observed many times. The CDR3 DNA is TGTGCCAGTACGATAGGGCAAGATTCACCCCTCCACTTT. It specifies CASTIGQDSPLHF. The rearrangement links TRBV12-3 or TRBV12-4 to TRBJ1-6; D is unclear. V lost 9 bases and J lost 8, with 14 bases in between. The length of the CDR3 is 13 residues.

A remark on this clonotype: Being one base from a much bigger clone, this may be a read error. V is TRBV12-3 or TRBV12-4 and J is TRBJ2-5; tentative D call: TRBD2 (5 bases). The CDR3 contains 14 residues. Trimming took 6 bases from V and 5 from J, leaving 16 bases between them. CDR3 in amino acids: CASRPGNPRETQYF. CDR3 bases: TGTGCCAGCAGACCGGGAAACCCCAGGGAGACCCAGTACTTC.

A remark on this clonotype: A much larger clone lies a single base off, so this may be a read error. The chain combines TRBV10-3 with TRBJ1-3, with TRBD1 identical over 8 bases. The CDR3 length is 13 residues. Per germline, CDR1 ENHRY and CDR2 SYGVKD. CDR3 in amino acids: CAIAGGVGSTIYF. As DNA, the CDR3 is TGTGCCATTGCAGGGGGCGTTGGAAGCACCATATATTTT.

This rearrangement joins TRBV2 to TRBJ1-1; 7 positions agree with TRBD1. The CDR3 sequence is 16 residues long. Germline assignment: CDR1 SNHLY and CDR2 FYNNEI. V shed 6 bases and J 1 base; nucleotides not matched to a gene: 11. The CDR3 spells CASRIRDSDPNTEAFF. DNA of the CDR3: TGTGCCAGCAGGATCCGGGACAGTGACCCGAACACTGAAGCTTTCTTT.

This clonotype was detected a few times. The chain uses TRBV7-9 and TRBJ1-2; 7 positions match TRBD1. Trimming removed 5 bases from V and 4 bases from J; junction bases left unmatched: 7. The germline CDR1 and CDR2 sequences are SEHNR and FQNEAQ (reference sequence). The CDR3 is 14 amino acids. CDR3 in amino acids: CASSQQGHGYGYTF. DNA for the CDR3: TGTGCCAGCAGCCAACAGGGGCATGGCTATGGCTACACCTTC.

This chain joins TRBV15 and TRBJ1-2; 9 positions agree with TRBD1. The junction had 7 bases not matched to a gene; V was cut back by 6 bases and J by 5 bases. CDR1 is LNHNV, CDR2 YYDKDF, per germline (reference sequence). This CDR3 is 14 amino acids long. The DNA of the CDR3 is TGTGCCACCAGTCCCCGGGACAGGGATTATGGCTACACCTTC. Amino acid sequence: CATSPRDRDYGYTF.

In its sample, this clonotype was seen a few times. The gene calls are TRBV20-1 and TRBJ1-1, with D unresolved. This CDR3 comprises 11 residues. The V and J ends lost 6 bases and 5 bases respectively, with 10 bases between them. Germline values: CDR1 DFQATT, CDR2 SNEGSKA (reference sequence). The CDR3 loop is CSAPTGTEAFF. The CDR3 region has the DNA TGCAGTGCGCCGACCGGGACTGAAGCTTTCTTT.

The chain links TRBV29-1 to TRBJ1-5, with 11 bases fitting TRBD1. The germline gives CDR1 SQVTM, CDR2 ANQGSEA. V trimming: 6 bases; J trimming: 5 bases; junction bases outside the gene matches: 6. The CDR3 covers 14 residues. CDR3 amino acids: CSVGTGGLDQPQHF. DNA for the CDR3: TGCAGCGTCGGGACAGGGGGACTTGATCAGCCCCAGCATTTT.

There are a few counts of this clonotype. The gene calls are TRBV7-9 and TRBJ2-7; possible D gene TRBD1, 6 bases. Trimming stripped 5 bases from V and 2 bases from J, with 16 bases between. The germline CDR1 and CDR2 sequences are SEHNR and FQNEAQ (reference sequence). The CDR3 consists of 15 residues. The CDR3 DNA follows: TGTGCCAGCAGCCAAGGGGTCGGACAGCCCTACGAGCAGTACTTC. This gives the protein CASSQGVGQPYEQYF.

This clonotype was seen a handful of times. V and J are TRBV7-9 and TRBJ2-7; 7 bases agree with TRBD1. The germline V gene encodes CDR1 SEHNR and CDR2 FQNEAQ (reference sequence). The CDR3 is made up of 12 amino acids. The junction had 5 bases not matched to a gene; V was cut back by 5 bases and J by 7 bases. DNA for the CDR3: TGTGCCAGCAGCCCAGACAGGGAGGAGCAGTACTTC. It translates to CASSPDREEQYF. Based on the CDR3 plus reference TRBV7-9 and TRBJ2-7, the full variable domain is DTGVSQNPRHKITKRGQNVTFRCDPISEHNRLYWYRQTLGQGPEFLTYFQNEAQLEKSRLLSDRFSAERPKGSFSTLEIQRTEQGDSAMYLCASSPDREEQYFGPGTRLTVT.

For this clonotype: Since a much larger clone is just one base distant, this may be a read error. The chain recombines TRBV2 with TRBJ1-2; D is unclear. CDR1 and CDR2 from the germline V gene are SNHLY and FYNNEI. The CDR3 length is 13 residues. The CDR3 sequence: CASRGPDNDGYTF. The DNA for the CDR3 is TGTGCCAGCCGAGGTCCAGATAACGATGGCTACACCTTC.

V is TRBV15 and J is TRBJ2-7; the D gene is possibly TRBD1 (5 bases). The CDR3 runs 11 residues. CDR1 is LNHNV and CDR2 is YYDKDF in the germline V gene (reference sequence). Trimming took off 0 bases at V and 12 bases at J, with 9 bases between the two ends. CDR3 DNA sequence: TGTGCCACCAGCAGAGATACAGGTCCGTACTTC. Its protein is CATSRDTGPYF.

This clonotype was seen only once. This may be a read error, as it is one base from a much larger clone. J is TRBJ1-4 and V is TRBV10-3, with D uncertain. Germline CDR1 ENHRY, CDR2 SYGVKD. The ends were cut back, 4 bases at V and 7 bases at J, with 10 bases in the middle. CDR3 size: 13 residues. The CDR3 spells CAISGPDGEKLFF. The DNA for the CDR3 is TGTGCCATCAGTGGCCCGGACGGTGAAAAACTGTTTTTT.

The chain uses TRBV9 and TRBJ1-5, with D perhaps TRBD1 (5 bases). Trimming cost V 5 bases and J 7 bases, with 13 bases left between them. This CDR3 comprises 13 residues. Germline CDR1 and CDR2: SGDLS and YYNGEE. The CDR3, as DNA: TGTGCCAGCAGTCACTTTCAGGGACAGCCCCAGCATTTT. Amino acid sequence: CASSHFQGQPQHF.

In regard to this clonotype: A much larger clone lies a single base off, so this may be a read error. V and J are TRBV5-1 and TRBJ1-2, with 7 nucleotides matching TRBD1. Germline V gene data show CDR1 as SGHRS and CDR2 as YFSETQ. V dropped 1 base and J dropped 8; count of bases not matched to a gene: 2. The CDR3 runs 12 residues. CDR3 sequence reads: CASSLWDRGYTF. The CDR3 DNA sequence: TGCGCCAGCAGCTTGTGGGACAGAGGCTACACCTTC.

This chain joins TRBV2 and TRBJ1-1, with 9 bases identical to TRBD1. Trimming cost V 1 base and J 10 bases; bases outside gene matches: 1. This CDR3 spans 12 amino acids. Germline assignment: CDR1 SNHLY and CDR2 FYNNEI. CDR3 protein: CASSEGQGGAFF. The CDR3 bases are TGTGCCAGCAGTGAAGGACAGGGGGGAGCTTTCTTT.

With regard to this clonotype: An end of the junction does not agree with germline; a read error may underlie this. The chain employs TRBV7-9 and TRBJ1-2; 8 bases align to TRBD1. CDR3 size: 18 residues. Germline loops: CDR1 SEHNR, CDR2 FQNEAQ (reference sequence). The CDR3 reads CASSQAVTTGADNYGYTF. CDR3 sequence (DNA): TGCGCCAGCAGCCAAGCCGTCACGACAGGGGCAGATAACTATGGCTACACCTTC.

The V gene is TRBV12-3 or TRBV12-4, the J gene TRBJ2-7; tentatively, D is TRBD1 (6 bases). The CDR3 consists of 15 residues. V was clipped by 1 base and J by 1 base, with 11 bases between them. DNA for the CDR3: TGTGCCAGCAGTTTAGAGGACAGAGGGTCCTACGAGCAGTACTTC. It encodes CASSLEDRGSYEQYF.

This clonotype was seen only a few times. The chain carries TRBV6-1 and TRBJ1-5; no clear D gene. V dropped 8 bases and J dropped 1 base, with 18 bases sitting between them. CDR1 MNHNS and CDR2 SASEGT come from the germline V gene. CDR3 length: 16 amino acids. The CDR3 nucleotides are TGTGCCAGCCGGCCCGTTTCTGTTGGGAGCAATCAGCCCCAGCATTTT. It translates to CASRPVSVGSNQPQHF.